This T cell receptor (beta chain) was profiled in a study of T cell clonotyping in hematopoietic cell transplantation. Libraries were prepared by immunoSEQ multiplex PCR; TCRdb keeps only in-frame clonotypes and omits some of them. The sample yields over 15,000 clones, 80% to 90% seen once. From germline, CDR1 is GTSNPN and CDR2 SVGIG (reference sequence). V was cut by 5 bases and J by 5 bases, with 12 bases left in between. The CDR3 runs to 12 residues. The source is a woman aged 40 to 55 in good health. Some clones in this sample may be carry-over from other donors' samples. Material for sequencing was peripheral blood mononuclear cells. The chain employs TRBV30 and TRBJ1-2; D is perhaps TRBD1 (5 bases). CDR3 nucleotides: TGTGCCTGGTCTCAGGGTGGGTATGGCTACACCTTC. Translating gives CAWSQGGYGYTF.